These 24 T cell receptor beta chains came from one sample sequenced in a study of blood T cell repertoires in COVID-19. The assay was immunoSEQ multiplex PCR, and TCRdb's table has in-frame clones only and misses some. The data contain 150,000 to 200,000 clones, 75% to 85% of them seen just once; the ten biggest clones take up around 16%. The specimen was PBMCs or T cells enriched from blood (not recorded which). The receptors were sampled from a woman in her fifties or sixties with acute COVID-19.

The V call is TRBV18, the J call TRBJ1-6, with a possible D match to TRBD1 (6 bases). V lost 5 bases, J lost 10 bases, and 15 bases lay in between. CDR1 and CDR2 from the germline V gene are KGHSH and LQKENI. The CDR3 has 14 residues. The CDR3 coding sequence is TGTGCCAGCTCAACGAACAGGGTGGGATCACCCCTCCACTTT. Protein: CASSTNRVGSPLHF.

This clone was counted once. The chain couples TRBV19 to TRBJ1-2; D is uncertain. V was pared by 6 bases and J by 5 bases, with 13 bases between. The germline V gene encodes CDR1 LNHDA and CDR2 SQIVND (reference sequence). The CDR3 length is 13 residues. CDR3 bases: TGTGCCAGTAGATCCCCCGGGGAGTATGGCTACACCTTC. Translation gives CASRSPGEYGYTF.

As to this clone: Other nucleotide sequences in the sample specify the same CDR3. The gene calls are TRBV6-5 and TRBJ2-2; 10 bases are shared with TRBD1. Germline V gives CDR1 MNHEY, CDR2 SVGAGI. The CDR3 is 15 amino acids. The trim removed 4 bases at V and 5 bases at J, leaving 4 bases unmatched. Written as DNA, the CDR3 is TGTGCCAGCAGTTCTGCGGACAGGGGGACCGGGGAGCTGTTTTTT. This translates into CASSSADRGTGELFF.

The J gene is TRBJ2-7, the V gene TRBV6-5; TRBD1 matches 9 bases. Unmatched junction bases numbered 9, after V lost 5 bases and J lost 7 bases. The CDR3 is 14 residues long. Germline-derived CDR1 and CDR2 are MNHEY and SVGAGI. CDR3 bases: TGTGCCAGCAGTCCCTCACAGGGGGCGGGGGAGCAGTACGTC. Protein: CASSPSQGAGEQYV.

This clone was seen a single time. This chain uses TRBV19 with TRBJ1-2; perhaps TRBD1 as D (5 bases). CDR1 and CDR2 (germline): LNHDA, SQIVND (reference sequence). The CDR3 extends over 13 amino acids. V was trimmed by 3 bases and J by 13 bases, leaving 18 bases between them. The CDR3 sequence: CASSITREGSPTF. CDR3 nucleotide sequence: TGTGCCAGTAGTATTACCAGGGAGGGATCTCCCACCTTC.

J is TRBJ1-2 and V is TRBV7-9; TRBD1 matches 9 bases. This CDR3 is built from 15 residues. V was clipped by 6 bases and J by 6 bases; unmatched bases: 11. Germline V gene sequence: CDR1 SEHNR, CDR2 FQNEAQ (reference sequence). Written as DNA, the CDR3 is TGTGCCAGCAGTACAACCGGGACAGGGAACGATGGCTACACCTTC. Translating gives CASSTTGTGNDGYTF.

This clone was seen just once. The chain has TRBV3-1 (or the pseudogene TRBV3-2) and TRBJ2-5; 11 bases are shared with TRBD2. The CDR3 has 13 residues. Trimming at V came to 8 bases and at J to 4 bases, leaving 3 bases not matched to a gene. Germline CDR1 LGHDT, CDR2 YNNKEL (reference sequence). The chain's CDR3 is CASCLAGGETQYF. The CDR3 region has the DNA TGTGCCAGCTGTCTAGCGGGGGGAGAGACCCAGTACTTC.

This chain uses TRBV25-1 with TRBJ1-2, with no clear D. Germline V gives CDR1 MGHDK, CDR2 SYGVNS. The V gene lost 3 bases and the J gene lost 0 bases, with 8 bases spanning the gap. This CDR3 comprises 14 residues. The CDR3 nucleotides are TGTGCCAGCAGTGAGGGAGCAGCTAACTATGGCTACACCTTC. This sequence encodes CASSEGAANYGYTF.

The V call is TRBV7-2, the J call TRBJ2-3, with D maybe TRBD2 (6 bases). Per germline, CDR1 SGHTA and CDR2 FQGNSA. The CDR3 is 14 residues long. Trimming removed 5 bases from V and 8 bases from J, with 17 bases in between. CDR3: CASSTYTGEVTQYF. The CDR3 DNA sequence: TGTGCCAGCAGCACATACACGGGGGAGGTTACGCAGTATTTT.

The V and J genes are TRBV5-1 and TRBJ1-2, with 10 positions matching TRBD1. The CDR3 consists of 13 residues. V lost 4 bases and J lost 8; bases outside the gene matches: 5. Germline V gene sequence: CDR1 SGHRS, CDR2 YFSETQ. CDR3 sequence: CASSRGTGAGYTF. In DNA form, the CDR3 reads TGCGCCAGCAGCCGCGGGACAGGGGCCGGCTACACCTTC. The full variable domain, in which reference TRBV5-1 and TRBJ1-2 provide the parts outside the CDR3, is KAGVTQTPRYLIKTRGQQVTLSCSPISGHRSVSWYQQTPGQGLQFLFEYFSETQRNKGNFPGRFSGRQFSNSRSEMNVSTLELGDSALYLCASSRGTGAGYTFGSGTRLTVV.

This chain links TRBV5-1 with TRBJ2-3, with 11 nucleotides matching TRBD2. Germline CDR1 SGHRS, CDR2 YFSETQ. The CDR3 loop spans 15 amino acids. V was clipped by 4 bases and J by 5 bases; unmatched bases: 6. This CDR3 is CASSHSGGAEDTQYF. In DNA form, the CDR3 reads TGCGCCAGCAGCCATAGCGGGGGGGCCGAAGATACGCAGTATTTT.

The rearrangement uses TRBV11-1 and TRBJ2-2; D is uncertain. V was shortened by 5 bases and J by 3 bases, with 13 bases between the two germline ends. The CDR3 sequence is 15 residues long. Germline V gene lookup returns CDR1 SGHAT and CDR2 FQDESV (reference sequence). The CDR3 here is CASSRRIYDTGELFF. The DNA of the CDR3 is TGTGCCAGCAGCCGCCGTATCTATGACACCGGGGAGCTGTTTTTT.

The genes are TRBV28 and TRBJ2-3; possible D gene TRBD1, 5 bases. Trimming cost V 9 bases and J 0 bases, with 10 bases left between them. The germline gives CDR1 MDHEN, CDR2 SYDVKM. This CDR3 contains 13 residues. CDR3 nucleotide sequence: TGTGCCAGTCAGGGATCCAGCACAGATACGCAGTATTTT. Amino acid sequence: CASQGSSTDTQYF.

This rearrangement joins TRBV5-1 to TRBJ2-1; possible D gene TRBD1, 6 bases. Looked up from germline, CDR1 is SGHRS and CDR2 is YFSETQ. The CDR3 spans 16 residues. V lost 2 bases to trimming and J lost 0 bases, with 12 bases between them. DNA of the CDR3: TGCGCCAGCAGCTTTTTGGGGGCCCCCTCCTACAATGAGCAGTTCTTC. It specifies CASSFLGAPSYNEQFF.

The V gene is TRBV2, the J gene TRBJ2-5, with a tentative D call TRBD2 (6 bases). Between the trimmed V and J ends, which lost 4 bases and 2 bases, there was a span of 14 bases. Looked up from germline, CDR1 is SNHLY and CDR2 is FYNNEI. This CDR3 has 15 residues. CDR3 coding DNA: TGTGCCAGCAGTGTCGCGGGACTGCCTCAAGAGACCCAGTACTTC. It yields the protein CASSVAGLPQETQYF. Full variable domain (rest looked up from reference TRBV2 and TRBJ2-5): EPEVTQTPSHQVTQMGQEVILRCVPISNHLYFYWYRQILGQKVEFLVSFYNNEISEKSEIFDDQFSVERPDGSNFTLKIRSTKLEDSAMYFCASSVAGLPQETQYFGPGTRLLVL.

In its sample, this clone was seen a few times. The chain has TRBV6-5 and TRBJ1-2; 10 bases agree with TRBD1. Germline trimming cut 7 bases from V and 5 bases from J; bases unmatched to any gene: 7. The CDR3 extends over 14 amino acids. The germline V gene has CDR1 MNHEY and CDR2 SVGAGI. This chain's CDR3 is CASTGTGEAYGYTF. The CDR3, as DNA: TGTGCCAGCACCGGGACAGGGGAGGCATATGGCTACACCTTC.

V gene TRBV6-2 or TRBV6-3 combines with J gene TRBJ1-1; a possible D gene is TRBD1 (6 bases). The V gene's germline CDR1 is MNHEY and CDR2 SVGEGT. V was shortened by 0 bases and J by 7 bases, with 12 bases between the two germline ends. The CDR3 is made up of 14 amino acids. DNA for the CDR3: TGTGCCAGCAGTTACTCCGGGGGGCAGAATGAAGCTTTCTTT. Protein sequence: CASSYSGGQNEAFF.

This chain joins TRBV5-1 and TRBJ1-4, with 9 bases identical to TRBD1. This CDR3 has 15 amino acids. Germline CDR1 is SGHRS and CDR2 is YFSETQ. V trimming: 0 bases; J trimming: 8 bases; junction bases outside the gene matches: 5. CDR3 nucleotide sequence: TGCGCCAGCAGCTTGGGGGACAGGGAGGGCGAAAAACTGTTTTTT. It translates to CASSLGDREGEKLFF.

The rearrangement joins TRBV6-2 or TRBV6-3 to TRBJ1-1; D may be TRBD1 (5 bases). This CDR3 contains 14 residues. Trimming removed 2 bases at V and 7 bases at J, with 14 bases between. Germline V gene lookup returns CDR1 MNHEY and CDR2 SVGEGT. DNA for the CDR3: TGTGCCAGCAGTTACCTGGACACGAGATTTGAAGCTTTCTTT. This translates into CASSYLDTRFEAFF.

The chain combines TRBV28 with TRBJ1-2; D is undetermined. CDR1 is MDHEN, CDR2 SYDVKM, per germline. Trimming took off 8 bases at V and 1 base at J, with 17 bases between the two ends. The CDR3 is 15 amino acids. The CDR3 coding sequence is TGTGCCAGCTCCCTCGCAGGAATCGGTAACTATGGCTACACCTTC. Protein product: CASSLAGIGNYGYTF.

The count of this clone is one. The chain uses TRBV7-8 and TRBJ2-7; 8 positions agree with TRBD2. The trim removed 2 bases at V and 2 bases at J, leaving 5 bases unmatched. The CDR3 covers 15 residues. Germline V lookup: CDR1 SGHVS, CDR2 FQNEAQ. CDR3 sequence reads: CASSLRSGGPYEQYV. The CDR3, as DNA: TGTGCCAGCAGCTTACGGAGCGGGGGCCCCTACGAGCAGTACGTC.

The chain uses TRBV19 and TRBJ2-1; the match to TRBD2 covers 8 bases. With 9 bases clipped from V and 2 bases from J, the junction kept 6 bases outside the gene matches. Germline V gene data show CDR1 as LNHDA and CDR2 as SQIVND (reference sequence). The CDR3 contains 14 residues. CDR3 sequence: CARDSGGPYNEQFF. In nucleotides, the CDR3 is TGTGCCAGAGACAGCGGGGGCCCCTACAATGAGCAGTTCTTC.

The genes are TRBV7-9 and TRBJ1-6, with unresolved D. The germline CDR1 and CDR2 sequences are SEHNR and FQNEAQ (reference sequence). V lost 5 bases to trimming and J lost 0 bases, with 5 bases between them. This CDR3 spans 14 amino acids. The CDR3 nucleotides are TGTGCCAGCAGCCTTAGCTCCTATAATTCACCCCTCCACTTT. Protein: CASSLSSYNSPLHF.

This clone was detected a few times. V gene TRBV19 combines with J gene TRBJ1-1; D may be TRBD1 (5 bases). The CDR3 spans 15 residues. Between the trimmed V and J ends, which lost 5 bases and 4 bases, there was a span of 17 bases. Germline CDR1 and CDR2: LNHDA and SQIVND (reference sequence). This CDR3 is CASSLLGGEGTEAFF. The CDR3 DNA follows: TGTGCCAGTAGTTTACTCGGAGGGGAGGGCACTGAAGCTTTCTTT.